This T cell receptor beta chain was documented in a study of T cell repertoires in cytomegalovirus infection. Study in general: In public TCR beta signatures, there were indications of both CMV infection and matching HLA type. Findings and caveats of the study: Cumulated frequencies of public TCR beta families served to identify carriers of CMV plus the relevant HLA. Clonotype analysis showed dominance of the ex vivo response by HLA-C-restricted CMV-specific TCR beta clonotypes.

From the reads, TCRdb called clonotypes with MiXCR, one entry per CDR3 protein. The repertoire holds approximately 500,000 distinct CDR3 sequences, with roughly 12% as singletons. Turning to this clonotype: Its antigen is not identified.

V was shortened by 6 bases and J by 8 bases, with 23 bases between the two germline ends. The CDR3 loop spans 17 amino acids. Germline values: CDR1 SNHLY, CDR2 FYNNEI. The receptor comes from a human donor in good health (CMV status not recorded). Some clones in this sample may be carry-over from other donors' samples. V usage is TRBV2 and J usage is TRBJ1-6, with D maybe TRBD1 (5 bases). Sample: PBMCs. The CDR3 sequence: CASRGIAGAMGDSPLHF. The CDR3 nucleotides are TGTGCCAGCAGAGGTATTGCCGGAGCAATGGGGGATTCACCCCTCCACTTT.